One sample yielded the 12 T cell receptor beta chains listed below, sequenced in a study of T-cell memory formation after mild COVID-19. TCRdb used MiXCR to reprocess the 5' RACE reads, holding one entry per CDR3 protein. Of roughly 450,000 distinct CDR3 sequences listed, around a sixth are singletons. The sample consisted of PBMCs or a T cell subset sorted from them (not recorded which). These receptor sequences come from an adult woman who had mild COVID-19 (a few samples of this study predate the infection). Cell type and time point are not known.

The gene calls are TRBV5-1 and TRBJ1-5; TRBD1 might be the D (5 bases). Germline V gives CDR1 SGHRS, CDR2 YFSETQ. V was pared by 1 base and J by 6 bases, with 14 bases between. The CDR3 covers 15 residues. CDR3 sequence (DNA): TGCGCCAGCAGCTTGTTAGGGGAAGTCGGTCAGCCCCAGCATTTT. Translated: CASSLLGEVGQPQHF.

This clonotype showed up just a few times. The CDR3 DNA follows: TGTGCCAGCAGTTTCATGGGGGGCGCACATGGCTACACCTTC. Its protein is CASSFMGGAHGYTF. The chain links TRBV12-3 or TRBV12-4 to TRBJ1-2; D is perhaps TRBD1 (6 bases). The CDR3 has 14 amino acids. Trimming cost V 3 bases and J 6 bases, with 14 bases left between them.

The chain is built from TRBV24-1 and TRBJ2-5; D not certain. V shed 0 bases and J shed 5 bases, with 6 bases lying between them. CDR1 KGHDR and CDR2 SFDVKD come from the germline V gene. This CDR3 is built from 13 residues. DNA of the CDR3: TGTGCCACCAGTGATTTGATGGAGGAGACCCAGTACTTC. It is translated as CATSDLMEETQYF.

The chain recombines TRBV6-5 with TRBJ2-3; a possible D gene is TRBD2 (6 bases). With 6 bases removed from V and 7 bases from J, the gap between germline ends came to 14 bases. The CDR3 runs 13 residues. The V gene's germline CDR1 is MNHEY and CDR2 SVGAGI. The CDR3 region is CASRAGPGNTQYF. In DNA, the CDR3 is TGTGCCAGCAGGGCGGGGCCGGGGAATACGCAGTATTTT.

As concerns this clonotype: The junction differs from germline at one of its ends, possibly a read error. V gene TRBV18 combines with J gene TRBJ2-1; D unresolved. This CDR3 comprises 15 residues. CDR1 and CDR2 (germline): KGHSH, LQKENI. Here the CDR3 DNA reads TGTGCCAGCTCACCACTAGTGGGCTCCGACAATGAGCAGTTCTTC. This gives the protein CASSPLVGSDNEQFF.

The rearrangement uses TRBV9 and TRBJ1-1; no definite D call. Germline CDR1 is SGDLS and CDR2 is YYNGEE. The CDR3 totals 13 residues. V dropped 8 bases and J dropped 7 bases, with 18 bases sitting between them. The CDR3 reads CASSDSRDVEAFF. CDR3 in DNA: TGTGCCAGTTCGGACTCTCGAGACGTTGAAGCTTTCTTT.

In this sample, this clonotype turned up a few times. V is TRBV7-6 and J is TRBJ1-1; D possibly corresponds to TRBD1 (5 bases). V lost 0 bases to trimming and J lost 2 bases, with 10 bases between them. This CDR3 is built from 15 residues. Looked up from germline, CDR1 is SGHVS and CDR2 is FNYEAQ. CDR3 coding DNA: TGTGCCAGCAGCTTAGCGATGACAGCAAACACTGAAGCTTTCTTT. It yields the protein CASSLAMTANTEAFF.

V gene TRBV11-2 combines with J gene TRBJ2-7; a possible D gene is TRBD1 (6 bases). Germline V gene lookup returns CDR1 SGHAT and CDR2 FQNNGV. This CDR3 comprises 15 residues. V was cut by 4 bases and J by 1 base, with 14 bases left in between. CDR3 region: CASSSHTGSSYEQYF. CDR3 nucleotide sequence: TGTGCCAGCAGCTCACATACAGGGTCGTCCTACGAGCAGTACTTC.

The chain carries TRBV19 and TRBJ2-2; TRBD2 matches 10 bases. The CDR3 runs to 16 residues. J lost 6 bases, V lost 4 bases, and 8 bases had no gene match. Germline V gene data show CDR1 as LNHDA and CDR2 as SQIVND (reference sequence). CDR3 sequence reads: CASSTPAGGLSGELFF. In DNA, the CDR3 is TGTGCCAGTAGTACCCCAGCGGGAGGGCTCTCCGGGGAGCTGTTTTTT.

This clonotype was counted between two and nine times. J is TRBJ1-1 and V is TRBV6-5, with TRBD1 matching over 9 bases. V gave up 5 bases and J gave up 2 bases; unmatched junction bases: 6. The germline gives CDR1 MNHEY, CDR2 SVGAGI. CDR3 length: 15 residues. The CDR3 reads CASSQDRGSNTEAFF. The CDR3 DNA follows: TGTGCCAGCAGTCAGGACAGGGGCAGTAACACTGAAGCTTTCTTT.

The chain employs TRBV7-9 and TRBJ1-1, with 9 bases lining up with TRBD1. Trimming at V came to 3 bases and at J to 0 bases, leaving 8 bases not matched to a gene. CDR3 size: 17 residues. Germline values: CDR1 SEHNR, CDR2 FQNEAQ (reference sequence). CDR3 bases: TGTGCCAGCAGCTTCCCCCGGGACAGGGTCATGAACACTGAAGCTTTCTTT. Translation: CASSFPRDRVMNTEAFF.

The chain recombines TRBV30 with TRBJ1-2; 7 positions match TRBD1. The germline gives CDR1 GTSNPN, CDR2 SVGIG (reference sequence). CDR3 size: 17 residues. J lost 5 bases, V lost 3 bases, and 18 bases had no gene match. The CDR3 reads CAWSPVGTAPRGYGYTF. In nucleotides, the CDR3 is TGTGCCTGGAGCCCCGTCGGGACAGCGCCCCGGGGGTATGGCTACACCTTC. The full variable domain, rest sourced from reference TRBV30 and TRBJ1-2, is SQTIHQWPATLVQPVGSPLSLECTVEGTSNPNLYWYRQAAGRGLQLLFYSVGIGQISSEVPQNLSASRPQDRQFILSSKKLLLSDSGFYLCAWSPVGTAPRGYGYTFGSGTRLTVV.